Listed here is a single T cell receptor (beta chain). These data originate in a study of T cell changes during pregnancy in multiple sclerosis. Assay used: immunoSEQ multiplex PCR; TCRdb lists only in-frame clones, some missing. The sample holds tens of thousands of clones, just over 90% seen once. Germline CDR1 is SGHRS and CDR2 is YFSETQ. This CDR3 has 13 amino acids. The trim removed 4 bases at V and 15 bases at J, leaving 7 bases unmatched. This chain uses TRBV5-1 with TRBJ2-1; 13 nucleotides line up with TRBD2. The receptor was derived from a female donor in good health, enrolled as a control in a pregnancy study. The starting material was CD4+ T cells from peripheral blood mononuclear cells, obtained in the third trimester of pregnancy. CDR3 coding DNA: TGCGCCAGCAGCCTGGGTACTAGCGGGGGGGTGTTCTTC. The encoded protein is CASSLGTSGGVFF.